Below, 20 T cell receptor beta chains from the same sample are listed, as sequenced in a study of T cell responses to AZD1222 COVID-19 vaccine. Measured with immunoSEQ multiplex PCR; TCRdb has only the in-frame clones, and not every one. The profile shows about 120,000 clones, around 85% of them singletons. The input for sequencing was peripheral blood, taken on day 0 of AZD1222 vaccination. The receptors shown here come from an adult in good health.

In its sample, this clone ranks as medium-sized. The V and J genes are TRBV28 and TRBJ2-3, with D perhaps TRBD2 (6 bases). This CDR3 comprises 16 residues. Germline assignment: CDR1 MDHEN and CDR2 SYDVKM. Trimming took off 5 bases at V and 2 bases at J, with 17 bases between the two ends. The CDR3 protein is CASSPGEASATDTQYF. Written as DNA, the CDR3 is TGTGCCAGCAGTCCCGGGGAAGCTAGCGCCACAGATACGCAGTATTTT. Full variable domain (rest looked up from reference TRBV28 and TRBJ2-3): DVKVTQSSRYLVKRTGEKVFLECVQDMDHENMFWYRQDPGLGLRLIYFSYDVKMKEKGDIPEGYSVSREKKERFSLILESASTNQTSMYLCASSPGEASATDTQYFGPGTRLTVL.

The chain employs TRBV30 and TRBJ1-1; no firm D call. The CDR3 loop spans 12 amino acids. CDR1 and CDR2 from the germline V gene are GTSNPN and SVGIG (reference sequence). V lost 7 bases, J lost 1 base, and 10 bases lay in between. The CDR3 sequence is CASGLSNTEAFF. The CDR3 region has the DNA TGTGCCTCCGGACTCTCGAACACTGAAGCTTTCTTT.

The chain joins TRBV7-9 to TRBJ2-3; D is unclear. This CDR3 has 12 amino acids. Germline CDR1 is SEHNR and CDR2 is FQNEAQ (reference sequence). V was clipped by 3 bases and J by 2 bases, with 3 bases between them. CDR3 DNA: TGTGCCAGCAGCTTCAACACAGATACGCAGTATTTT. It yields the protein CASSFNTDTQYF. Variable domain in full (rest from reference TRBV7-9 and TRBJ2-3): DTGVSQNPRHKITKRGQNVTFRCDPISEHNRLYWYRQTLGQGPEFLTYFQNEAQLEKSRLLSDRFSAERPKGSFSTLEIQRTEQGDSAMYLCASSFNTDTQYFGPGTRLTVL.

This chain links TRBV3-1 (or the pseudogene TRBV3-2) with TRBJ1-2; D is unresolved. The CDR3 is 12 amino acids. Germline V gene lookup returns CDR1 LGHDT and CDR2 YNNKEL (reference sequence). The ends were cut back, 1 base at V and 8 bases at J, with 8 bases in the middle. The CDR3 DNA sequence: TGTGCCAGCAGCCAAGTAGAGGTCGGCTACACCTTC. Translating it yields CASSQVEVGYTF.

This rearrangement joins TRBV7-6 to TRBJ1-1; TRBD1 is a possible D gene (5 bases). Germline V gene lookup returns CDR1 SGHVS and CDR2 FNYEAQ. This CDR3 spans 14 amino acids. Trimming took 3 bases from V and 7 from J, leaving 15 bases between them. The CDR3 spells CASSFGTTADEAFF. The CDR3 nucleotides read TGTGCCAGCAGCTTTGGGACGACAGCCGATGAAGCTTTCTTT.

CDR3 loop: CATSDRTGGWETQYF. The CDR3 nucleotides are TGTGCCACCTCAGACCGGACAGGGGGCTGGGAGACCCAGTACTTC. The chain combines TRBV19 with TRBJ2-5; 11 nucleotides align to TRBD1. CDR3 length: 15 amino acids. The germline gives CDR1 LNHDA, CDR2 SQIVND (reference sequence). V shed 10 bases, J shed 5 bases, and the junction held 12 bases outside the gene matches.

This clone was counted only a few times. The rearrangement uses TRBV19 and TRBJ2-2; TRBD1 agrees at 8 bases. Germline CDR1 LNHDA, CDR2 SQIVND (reference sequence). The length of the CDR3 is 12 residues. The V gene end was trimmed by 11 bases and the J gene end by 2 bases; junction bases not matched to a gene: 1. CDR3 amino acids: CAGQGNTGELFF. As DNA, the CDR3 is TGTGCCGGACAGGGAAACACCGGGGAGCTGTTTTTT. Combining the CDR3 with reference TRBV19 and TRBJ2-2 gives the whole variable domain DGGITQSPKYLFRKEGQNVTLSCEQNLNHDAMYWYRQDPGQGLRLIYYSQIVNDFQKGDIAEGYSVSREKKESFPLTVTSAQKNPTAFYLCAGQGNTGELFFGEGSRLTVL.

The chain links TRBV15 to TRBJ2-3, with 7 bases aligning to TRBD2. V lost 6 bases and J lost 2; bases outside the gene matches: 5. Germline values: CDR1 LNHNV, CDR2 YYDKDF (reference sequence). The CDR3 runs 14 residues. The CDR3 loop is CATSVGGSTDTQYF. The CDR3, as DNA: TGTGCCACCAGTGTGGGGGGGTCCACAGATACGCAGTATTTT.

This clone was detected only once. The V gene is TRBV28, the J gene TRBJ1-6; D is unresolved. The CDR3 spans 14 residues. The ends were cut back, 6 bases at V and 6 bases at J, with 12 bases in the middle. Germline CDR1 MDHEN, CDR2 SYDVKM. The CDR3 is CASSRRTSNSPLHF. CDR3 sequence (DNA): TGTGCCAGCAGCCGCCGGACGAGTAATTCACCCCTCCACTTT.

The chain employs TRBV7-9 and TRBJ1-4, with no clear D. CDR1 SEHNR and CDR2 FQNEAQ come from the germline V gene (reference sequence). This CDR3 is 16 amino acids long. V dropped 2 bases and J dropped 4 bases, with 14 bases sitting between them. CDR3 nucleotide sequence: TGTGCCAGCAGCTTATCCGGGAGGCAGAGTAATGAAAAACTGTTTTTT. Translating gives CASSLSGRQSNEKLFF. The complete variable domain, with remaining parts taken from reference TRBV7-9 and TRBJ1-4, reads DTGVSQNPRHKITKRGQNVTFRCDPISEHNRLYWYRQTLGQGPEFLTYFQNEAQLEKSRLLSDRFSAERPKGSFSTLEIQRTEQGDSAMYLCASSLSGRQSNEKLFFGSGTQLSVL.

The genes are TRBV29-1 and TRBJ1-2, with D possibly matching TRBD1 (6 bases). This CDR3 contains 11 residues. V shed 4 bases and J shed 4 bases, with 7 bases lying between them. Germline V lookup: CDR1 SQVTM, CDR2 ANQGSEA. CDR3 DNA sequence: TGCAGCGTTGGGACAGTCTATGGCTACACCTTC. Protein product: CSVGTVYGYTF.

This chain uses TRBV19 with TRBJ2-6; no clear D gene. The CDR3 spans 16 residues. Trimming pared 3 bases from V and 2 bases from J, leaving 11 bases between. CDR1 is LNHDA and CDR2 is SQIVND in the germline V gene (reference sequence). CDR3 loop: CASSMRSAAGANVLTF. The CDR3 DNA sequence: TGTGCCAGTAGTATGAGGAGTGCCGCTGGGGCCAACGTCCTGACTTTC.

The chain uses TRBV18 and TRBJ1-1; D gene ambiguous. The CDR3 consists of 13 residues. The germline V and J ends were trimmed by 6 bases and 0 bases, with 8 bases remaining between them. Per the germline V gene, CDR1 is KGHSH and CDR2 is LQKENI. Here the CDR3 DNA reads TGTGCCAGCTCCCCCTACATGAACACTGAAGCTTTCTTT. Residues: CASSPYMNTEAFF.

A few counts support this clone. The chain carries TRBV6-5 and TRBJ1-5, with D uncertain. V lost 5 bases to trimming and J lost 5 bases, with 13 bases between them. Germline V gives CDR1 MNHEY, CDR2 SVGAGI. The CDR3 length is 14 residues. CDR3 DNA sequence: TGTGCCAGCAGTACTTTCGCCACCCATCAGCCCCAGCATTTT. It codes for CASSTFATHQPQHF.

The chain has TRBV19 and TRBJ1-2; D gene ambiguous. With 1 base removed from V and 7 bases from J, the gap between germline ends came to 16 bases. The CDR3 is 15 residues long. Germline V gives CDR1 LNHDA, CDR2 SQIVND (reference sequence). CDR3 sequence (DNA): TGTGCCAGTAGTATAGGTGGCACGAAAGCTCGTGGCTACACCTTC. Its protein is CASSIGGTKARGYTF.

This clone was detected a few times. This chain joins TRBV7-8 and TRBJ2-7, with D possibly being TRBD2 (6 bases). Trimming took off 3 bases at V and 2 bases at J, with 11 bases between the two ends. The CDR3 runs to 14 residues. Germline loops: CDR1 SGHVS, CDR2 FQNEAQ. The CDR3 region has the DNA TGTGCCAGCAGCTTGCGGGACGTAACCTACGAGCAGTACTTC. Translating gives CASSLRDVTYEQYF. Supplemented by reference TRBV7-8 and TRBJ2-7, the full variable domain reads GAGVSQSPRYKVAKRGQDVALRCDPISGHVSLFWYQQALGQGPEFLTYFQNEAQLDKSGLPSDRFFAERPEGSVSTLKIQRTQQEDSAVYLCASSLRDVTYEQYFGPGTRLTVT.

Only a few counts were recorded for this clone. The gene calls are TRBV4-2 and TRBJ2-7; D assignment may be TRBD1 or TRBD2 (5 bases each). The CDR3 length is 17 residues. Germline-derived CDR1 and CDR2 are LGHNA and YNFKEQ. Between the trimmed V and J ends, which lost 1 base and 0 bases, there was a span of 16 bases. CDR3 loop: CASSQGEQGPSSYEQYF. In DNA, the CDR3 is TGTGCCAGCAGCCAAGGGGAGCAGGGCCCCAGCTCCTACGAGCAGTACTTC.

The V and J genes are TRBV5-5 and TRBJ2-5; possibly TRBD2 for D (5 bases). V dropped 0 bases and J dropped 5 bases, with 14 bases sitting between them. Germline CDR1 and CDR2: SGHKS and YYEKEE (reference sequence). The length of the CDR3 is 15 residues. The CDR3 protein is CASSLGPFSGETQYF. The CDR3 DNA is TGTGCCAGCAGCTTGGGGCCTTTCTCGGGGGAGACCCAGTACTTC. Looking up the rest from reference TRBV5-5 and TRBJ2-5 gives the full variable domain: DAGVTQSPTHLIKTRGQQVTLRCSPISGHKSVSWYQQVLGQGPQFIFQYYEKEERGRGNFPDRFSARQFPNYSSELNVNALLLGDSALYLCASSLGPFSGETQYFGPGTRLLVL.

This chain uses TRBV19 with TRBJ2-2; D is unresolved. The CDR3 has 14 residues. Germline V gives CDR1 LNHDA, CDR2 SQIVND (reference sequence). V shed 5 bases and J shed 1 base, with 8 bases lying between them. This CDR3 reads CASSAPGNTGELFF. CDR3 bases: TGTGCCAGTAGTGCCCCAGGGAACACCGGGGAGCTGTTTTTT.

This clone has only a few counts. V usage is TRBV30 and J usage is TRBJ2-4, with 7 positions matching TRBD2. The germline V gene has CDR1 GTSNPN and CDR2 SVGIG (reference sequence). The CDR3 length is 20 residues. Losses at the gene ends were 4 bases for V and 0 bases for J; bases not matched to a gene: 21. The CDR3 DNA reads TGTGCCTGGACCCATAGGGGACCCATAGGAGCGGGGCTAGCCAAAAACATTCAGTACTTC. Translation: CAWTHRGPIGAGLAKNIQYF.